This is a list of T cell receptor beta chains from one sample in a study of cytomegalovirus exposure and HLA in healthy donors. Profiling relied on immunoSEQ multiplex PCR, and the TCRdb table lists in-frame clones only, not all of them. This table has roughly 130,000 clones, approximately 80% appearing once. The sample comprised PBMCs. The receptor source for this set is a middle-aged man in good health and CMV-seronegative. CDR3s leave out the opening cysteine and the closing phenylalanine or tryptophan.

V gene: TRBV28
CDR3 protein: ASSQQRDRAGSYNEQF

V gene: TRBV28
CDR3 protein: ASSQTPYEQY

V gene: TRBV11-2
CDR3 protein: ASSLGRGVEQF

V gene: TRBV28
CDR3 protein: ASRRTGGTNQPQH

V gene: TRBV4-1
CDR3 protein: ASSQTGLAGNTDTQY

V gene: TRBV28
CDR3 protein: ASSLGLAGVGEQF

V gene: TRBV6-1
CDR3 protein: ASSETPGNTIY

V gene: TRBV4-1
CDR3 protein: ASSQRGLTGNTIY

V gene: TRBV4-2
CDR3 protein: ASTKDTGGTEAF

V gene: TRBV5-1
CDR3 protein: ASSLATGRYEQY

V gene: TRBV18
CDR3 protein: ASSPEGETQY

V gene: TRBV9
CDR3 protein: ASSTRTSGPTDTQY

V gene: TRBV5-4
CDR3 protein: ASSSDRVRGSYNEQF

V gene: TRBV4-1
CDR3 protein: ASSQVAGGPYEQY

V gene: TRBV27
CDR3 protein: ASRWTGASSTDTQY

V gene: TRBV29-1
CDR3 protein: SVAGTGANTIY

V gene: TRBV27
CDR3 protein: ASKPLGTESTDTQY

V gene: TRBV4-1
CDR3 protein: ASSQDPGLQRRSGANVLT

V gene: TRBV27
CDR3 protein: ASRAGGLSTGELF

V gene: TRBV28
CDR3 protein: ASSSPGQGKGGYT

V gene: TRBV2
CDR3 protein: ASSEGGGTDTQY

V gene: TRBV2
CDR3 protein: ASRVAVNTGELF

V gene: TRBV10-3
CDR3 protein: AISAQNPREQY

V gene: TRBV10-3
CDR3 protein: AISRLAGGFAGANVLT

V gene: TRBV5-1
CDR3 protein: ASSLRGRDLEWEQF

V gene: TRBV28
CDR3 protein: ASSFARTNEKLF

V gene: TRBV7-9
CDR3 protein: ASSSTRVGDTQY

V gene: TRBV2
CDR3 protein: ASKAPGDIHEQY

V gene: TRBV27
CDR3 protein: ASSLSEDNEQF

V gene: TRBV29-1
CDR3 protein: SVEEGQGTNTGELF

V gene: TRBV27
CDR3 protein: ASRLAGSQETQY

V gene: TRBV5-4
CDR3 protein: ASSRSSGDHYEQY

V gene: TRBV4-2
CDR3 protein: ASSQDGGLAYEQF

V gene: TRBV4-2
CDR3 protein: ASSPRTSGANTGELF

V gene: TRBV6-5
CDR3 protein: ASSYSRGYTQY

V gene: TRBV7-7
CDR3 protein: ASSALRQGQETQY

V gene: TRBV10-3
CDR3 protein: AISETGPRSPLH

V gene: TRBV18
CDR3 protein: ASSIRASGQETQY

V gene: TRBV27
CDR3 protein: ASRRDYTYEQY

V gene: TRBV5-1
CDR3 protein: ASSLESSGGPWVEQY